A selection of T cell receptor beta chains follows, all from one sample in a study of blood T cell repertoires in COVID-19. Assay: immunoSEQ multiplex PCR; the TCRdb copy retains only in-frame clones and omits some. The repertoire has more than 80,000 clones, around nine tenths of them found once; the top ten carry 4.5% to 5.5%. The sequenced material came from peripheral blood. These receptors all come from a man in his forties or fifties with acute or convalescent COVID-19. Both conserved end residues are part of each CDR3. Each record gives: V gene, D gene, J gene, clone size, CDR3 protein, CDR3 DNA. A D gene is named only where the DNA matches it firmly. A clone size is listed for some rows: how often the clone was seen (once, few, many), or a class if it is expanded.

V: TRBV30
D: TRBD2
J: TRBJ2-7
size: -
CDR3: CAWSVVGLGTYEQYF
DNA: TGTGCCTGGAGTGTAGTGGGACTAGGGACCTACGAGCAGTACTTC

V: TRBV13
D: -
J: TRBJ1-2
size: -
CDR3: CASSSLPYGYTF
DNA: TGTGCCAGCAGCTCACTCCCCTATGGCTACACCTTC

V: TRBV5-6
D: TRBD1
J: TRBJ1-4
size: -
CDR3: CASSSTGGREKLFF
DNA: TGTGCCAGCAGCTCTACAGGGGGCAGGGAAAAACTGTTTTTT

V: TRBV7-2
D: TRBD1
J: TRBJ1-5
size: -
CDR3: CASRLRDRDQPQHF
DNA: TGTGCCAGCAGACTCCGGGACAGAGATCAGCCCCAGCATTTT

V: TRBV20-1
D: TRBD2
J: TRBJ2-7
size: -
CDR3: CSASSGRVSYEQYF
DNA: TGCAGTGCGAGTAGCGGGAGGGTCTCCTACGAGCAGTACTTC

V: TRBV19
D: TRBD1
J: TRBJ2-2
size: -
CDR3: CASRLDRVTGELFF
DNA: TGTGCCAGTAGACTGGACAGGGTCACCGGGGAGCTGTTTTTT

V: TRBV6-5
D: -
J: TRBJ1-3
size: -
CDR3: CASSAYASGNTIYF
DNA: TGTGCCAGCAGCGCCTATGCCTCTGGAAACACCATATATTTT

V: TRBV15
D: -
J: TRBJ1-5
size: -
CDR3: CATSNAQGRGQPQHF
DNA: TGTGCCACCAGCAACGCACAGGGCAGGGGACAGCCCCAGCATTTT

V: TRBV25-1
D: -
J: TRBJ2-4
size: -
CDR3: CASSEGGGNIQYF
DNA: TGTGCCAGCAGTGAAGGGGGCGGGAACATTCAGTACTTC

V: TRBV11-3
D: TRBD1
J: TRBJ2-7
size: -
CDR3: CASSLGQGAEQYF
DNA: TGTGCCAGCAGCTTAGGACAGGGGGCGGAGCAGTACTTC

V: TRBV11-3
D: -
J: TRBJ2-1
size: -
CDR3: CASSPTSTAEQFF
DNA: TGTGCCAGCAGCCCCACTAGCACGGCTGAGCAGTTCTTC

V: TRBV4-1
D: -
J: TRBJ2-1
size: -
CDR3: CASSQQTERLEQFF
DNA: TGCGCCAGCAGCCAACAGACAGAGCGACTTGAGCAGTTCTTC

V: TRBV19
D: TRBD1
J: TRBJ1-2
size: few
CDR3: CATTGVYGYTF
DNA: TGTGCCACCACAGGGGTCTATGGCTACACCTTC

V: TRBV15
D: -
J: TRBJ1-1
size: -
CDR3: CATSRDSVQGRAFF
DNA: TGTGCCACCAGCAGAGATTCAGTCCAGGGTCGGGCTTTCTTT

V: TRBV30
D: TRBD2
J: TRBJ2-3
size: few
CDR3: CAWSGGLAGGGDTQYF
DNA: TGTGCCTGGAGTGGGGGACTAGCGGGAGGAGGGGATACGCAGTATTTT

V: TRBV6-4
D: TRBD1
J: TRBJ1-1
size: -
CDR3: CASSVRTGGGEAFF
DNA: TGTGCCAGCAGTGTTAGGACAGGGGGCGGTGAAGCTTTCTTT

V: TRBV9
D: -
J: TRBJ2-7
size: -
CDR3: CASSAPPGVEQYF
DNA: TGTGCCAGCAGCGCACCTCCGGGAGTCGAGCAGTACTTC

V: TRBV7-9
D: TRBD1
J: TRBJ2-1
size: -
CDR3: CASSLGQGINNEQFF
DNA: TGTGCCAGCAGCTTAGGACAGGGGATCAACAATGAGCAGTTCTTC

V: TRBV4-1
D: -
J: TRBJ2-7
size: -
CDR3: CASSQEGTGAIYEQYF
DNA: TGCGCCAGCAGCCAAGAGGGAACGGGAGCTATATACGAGCAGTACTTC

V: TRBV7-2
D: -
J: TRBJ1-1
size: -
CDR3: CASSFTGNTEAFF
DNA: TGTGCCAGCAGCTTTACAGGAAACACTGAAGCTTTCTTT

V: TRBV5-4
D: -
J: TRBJ1-4
size: -
CDR3: CASSTTGSEKLFF
DNA: TGTGCCAGCAGCACGACAGGATCTGAAAAACTGTTTTTT

V: TRBV3-1/TRBV3-2
D: -
J: TRBJ2-3
size: -
CDR3: CASSQLEYGTDTQYF
DNA: TGTGCCAGCAGCCAGCTAGAGTATGGCACAGATACGCAGTATTTT

V: TRBV11-2
D: -
J: TRBJ1-5
size: once
CDR3: CASSFQDNQPQHF
DNA: TGTGCCAGCAGCTTTCAGGATAATCAGCCCCAGCATTTT

V: TRBV29-1
D: -
J: TRBJ2-7
size: -
CDR3: CSVQPGDEQYF
DNA: TGCAGCGTCCAACCGGGGGACGAGCAGTACTTC

V: TRBV25-1
D: TRBD2
J: TRBJ2-3
size: once
CDR3: CASSEFGGLAGTDTQYF
DNA: TGTGCCAGCAGTGAATTCGGCGGGCTAGCGGGCACAGATACGCAGTATTTT

V: TRBV13
D: TRBD2
J: TRBJ2-3
size: -
CDR3: CASSQGLAGVSDTQYF
DNA: TGTGCCAGCAGCCAAGGACTAGCGGGAGTCTCAGATACGCAGTATTTT

V: TRBV3-1/TRBV3-2
D: -
J: TRBJ1-2
size: once
CDR3: CASSQADRPGYTF
DNA: TGTGCCAGCAGCCAAGCAGACAGGCCTGGCTACACCTTC

V: TRBV4-3
D: TRBD1
J: TRBJ1-2
size: -
CDR3: CASSQGGGQGGYGYTF
DNA: TGCGCCAGCAGCCAAGGGGGTGGACAGGGTGGGTATGGCTACACCTTC

V: TRBV30
D: TRBD2
J: TRBJ2-3
size: -
CDR3: CAWSLGGGAQDTQYF
DNA: TGTGCCTGGAGTTTGGGCGGGGGGGCTCAAGATACGCAGTATTTT

V: TRBV5-1
D: TRBD1
J: TRBJ1-6
size: -
CDR3: CASSFRGTGDNSPLHF
DNA: TGCGCCAGCAGCTTCCGCGGGACAGGGGATAATTCACCCCTCCACTTT

V: TRBV27
D: TRBD2
J: TRBJ2-7
size: -
CDR3: CASSSGLAGYYEQYF
DNA: TGTGCCAGCAGTTCAGGACTAGCGGGGTACTACGAGCAGTACTTC

V: TRBV7-6
D: -
J: TRBJ2-3
size: -
CDR3: CASSLEGESTDTQYF
DNA: TGTGCCAGCAGCTTAGAGGGGGAAAGCACAGATACGCAGTATTTT

V: TRBV11-2
D: TRBD1
J: TRBJ2-2
size: -
CDR3: CASSFGQGGELFF
DNA: TGTGCCAGCAGCTTCGGACAGGGCGGGGAGCTGTTTTTT

V: TRBV5-4
D: -
J: TRBJ2-5
size: -
CDR3: CASSFRHQQETQYF
DNA: TGTGCCAGCAGCTTTCGACACCAGCAAGAGACCCAGTACTTC

V: TRBV7-7
D: TRBD2
J: TRBJ2-2
size: -
CDR3: CASSLGVAGAGTGELFF
DNA: TGTGCCAGCAGCTTAGGGGTTGCGGGAGCGGGCACCGGGGAGCTGTTTTTT

V: TRBV9
D: TRBD2
J: TRBJ2-2
size: -
CDR3: CASSTPRPGTSGTGELFF
DNA: TGTGCCAGCAGCACCCCCCGCCCCGGGACTAGCGGAACCGGGGAGCTGTTTTTT

V: TRBV7-8
D: TRBD2
J: TRBJ2-1
size: -
CDR3: CASSAPPGLVALGPNEQFF
DNA: TGTGCCAGCAGCGCCCCTCCGGGACTAGTCGCCTTAGGCCCCAATGAGCAGTTCTTC

V: TRBV11-1
D: -
J: TRBJ1-1
size: few
CDR3: CASSLRGQTNTEAFF
DNA: TGTGCCAGCAGCTTACGTGGACAAACGAACACTGAAGCTTTCTTT

V: TRBV23-1
D: TRBD1
J: TRBJ1-2
size: -
CDR3: CASSQTGTGITNYGYTF
DNA: TGCGCCAGCAGTCAGACCGGGACAGGGATAACTAACTATGGCTACACCTTC

V: TRBV5-1
D: TRBD1
J: TRBJ1-1
size: -
CDR3: CASSLVTGGGTEAFF
DNA: TGCGCCAGCAGCTTGGTGACAGGGGGTGGAACTGAAGCTTTCTTT

V: TRBV16
D: -
J: TRBJ2-2
size: -
CDR3: CASSQSGAGELFF
DNA: TGTGCCAGCAGCCAATCAGGGGCCGGGGAGCTGTTTTTT

V: TRBV11-3
D: TRBD2
J: TRBJ2-1
size: -
CDR3: CASSSTLIGGSLVVNEQFF
DNA: TGTGCCAGCAGCTCGACCCTGATTGGCGGGAGTTTAGTTGTCAATGAGCAGTTCTTC

V: TRBV5-1
D: -
J: TRBJ2-3
size: -
CDR3: CASSWTSTDTQYF
DNA: TGCGCCAGCAGCTGGACTAGCACAGATACGCAGTATTTT

V: TRBV5-1
D: TRBD1
J: TRBJ1-2
size: -
CDR3: CASKDRGSAGYTF
DNA: TGCGCCAGCAAGGACAGGGGCTCCGCGGGCTACACCTTC

V: TRBV13
D: TRBD2
J: TRBJ2-1
size: -
CDR3: CASSSGRGLAGEQFF
DNA: TGTGCCAGCAGCTCGGGTCGAGGACTAGCGGGGGAGCAGTTCTTC

V: TRBV6-1
D: -
J: TRBJ1-3
size: -
CDR3: CASSDLAVEGNTIYF
DNA: TGTGCCAGCAGTGATCTGGCGGTGGAAGGAAACACCATATATTTT

V: TRBV7-8
D: TRBD1
J: TRBJ2-7
size: once
CDR3: CASSLGSDRGYEQYF
DNA: TGTGCCAGCAGCTTGGGATCGGACAGGGGCTACGAGCAGTACTTC

V: TRBV13
D: -
J: TRBJ1-3
size: many
CDR3: CASSPRRGRGSGNTIYF
DNA: TGTGCCAGCAGCCCACGCCGGGGGAGAGGGTCTGGAAACACCATATATTTT

V: TRBV5-1
D: TRBD2
J: TRBJ2-1
size: -
CDR3: CASSSLAGGDNEQFF
DNA: TGCGCCAGCAGCTCCCTAGCGGGAGGAGACAATGAGCAGTTCTTC

V: TRBV6-5
D: -
J: TRBJ1-2
size: -
CDR3: CASSYSGSYGYTF
DNA: TGTGCCAGCAGTTACTCGGGCAGCTATGGCTACACCTTC

V: TRBV2
D: -
J: TRBJ1-4
size: -
CDR3: CASRRRTATNEKLFF
DNA: TGTGCCAGCAGAAGACGGACTGCAACTAATGAAAAACTGTTTTTT

V: TRBV5-1
D: -
J: TRBJ2-5
size: -
CDR3: CASSLFRTTPRTQYF
DNA: TGCGCCAGCAGCTTGTTCAGGACTACTCCCCGGACCCAGTACTTC

V: TRBV19
D: -
J: TRBJ2-7
size: -
CDR3: CASSTDSYEQYF
DNA: TGTGCCAGTAGTACGGACAGCTACGAGCAGTACTTC

V: TRBV5-6
D: -
J: TRBJ2-5
size: -
CDR3: CASSQPWGGGETQYF
DNA: TGTGCCAGCAGCCAACCCTGGGGAGGGGGAGAGACCCAGTACTTC

V: TRBV5-1
D: -
J: TRBJ2-7
size: once
CDR3: CASSFGGDYEQYF
DNA: TGCGCCAGCAGCTTTGGCGGGGACTACGAGCAGTACTTC